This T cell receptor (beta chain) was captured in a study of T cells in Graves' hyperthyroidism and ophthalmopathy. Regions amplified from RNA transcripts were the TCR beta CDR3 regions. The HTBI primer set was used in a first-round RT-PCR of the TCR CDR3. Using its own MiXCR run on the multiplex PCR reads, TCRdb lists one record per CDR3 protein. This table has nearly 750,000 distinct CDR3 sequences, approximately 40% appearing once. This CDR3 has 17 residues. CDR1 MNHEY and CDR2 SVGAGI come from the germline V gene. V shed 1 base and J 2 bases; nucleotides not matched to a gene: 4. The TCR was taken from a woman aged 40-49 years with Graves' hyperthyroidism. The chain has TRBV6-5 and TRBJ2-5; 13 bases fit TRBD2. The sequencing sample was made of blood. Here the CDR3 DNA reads TGTGCCAGCAGTTACTTAGCGGGACTAGCGGGACAAGAGACCCAGTACTTC. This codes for CASSYLAGLAGQETQYF.